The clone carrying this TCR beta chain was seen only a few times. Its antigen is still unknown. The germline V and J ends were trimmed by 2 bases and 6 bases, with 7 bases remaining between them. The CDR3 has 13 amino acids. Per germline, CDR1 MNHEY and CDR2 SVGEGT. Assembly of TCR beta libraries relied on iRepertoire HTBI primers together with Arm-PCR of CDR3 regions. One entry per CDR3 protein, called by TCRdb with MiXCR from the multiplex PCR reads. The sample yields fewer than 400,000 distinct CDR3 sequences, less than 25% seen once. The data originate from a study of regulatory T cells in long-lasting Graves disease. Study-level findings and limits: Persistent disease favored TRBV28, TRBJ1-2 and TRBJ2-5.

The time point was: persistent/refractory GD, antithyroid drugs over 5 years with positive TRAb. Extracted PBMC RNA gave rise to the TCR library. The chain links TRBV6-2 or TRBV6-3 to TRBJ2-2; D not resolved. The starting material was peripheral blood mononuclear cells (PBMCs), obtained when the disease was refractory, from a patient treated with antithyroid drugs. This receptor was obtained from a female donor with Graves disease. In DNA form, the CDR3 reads TGTGCCAGCAGTTACGAGGCGGCCGGGGAGCTGTTTTTT. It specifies CASSYEAAGELFF.